This T cell receptor beta chain originates from a study of blood T cell repertoires in COVID-19. The V end was cut by 4 bases, the J end by 13 bases, with 11 bases between. Germline V lookup: CDR1 LNHDA, CDR2 SQIVND (reference sequence). This CDR3 comprises 12 residues. Method: immunoSEQ multiplex PCR; TCRdb's copy keeps in-frame clones and lacks some. The table records around 46,000 clones, over 80% of them present only once. Sequencing was carried out using peripheral blood. The clonotype was recovered from a woman of 80 years or more with COVID-19, enrolled during active disease. This chain uses TRBV19 with TRBJ1-6, with D perhaps TRBD1 (5 bases). CDR3 sequence (DNA): TGTGCCAGTAGTAACCGGGACTGGCCCCTCCACTTT. Protein product: CASSNRDWPLHF.